Given below is one TCR beta chain in context. Its specificity is unknown. Treatment described: oral pan-JAK inhibitor, 5-10 mg twice daily. Alopecia areata patients provided lesional scalp punch biopsies and peripheral blood, both collected for the study. Sorted out of PBMCs were CD4+ T cells and CD8+ T cells. The data were obtained in a study of CD8+ T cells in alopecia areata. Overall study findings and caveats: Clonality exceeded that of normal scalp in lesional scalp, most notably in alopecia totalis/universalis. Shared TCR sequences were less clear between patients than in mice, possibly partly from HLA diversity.

RNA extraction and reverse transcription yielded cDNA as sequencing template. Clones were sequenced by immunoSEQ multiplex PCR, and TCRdb holds only the in-frame ones, with some missing. The profile covers 200,000 to 250,000 clones, with 64% appearing a single time and 4% to 5% taken by the ten largest. V lost 7 bases, J lost 6 bases, and 18 bases lay in between. Germline CDR1 is SQVTM and CDR2 is ANQGSEA. The CDR3 sequence is 14 residues long. This TCR was recovered from a human donor with alopecia areata. The genes are TRBV29-1 and TRBJ2-2; D is possibly TRBD1 or TRBD2 (5 bases each). Sample: CD4+ T cells sorted from blood, taken at week 4, from a patient treated with tofacitinib. The DNA of the CDR3 is TGCAGCGATTCTGGACAAAGCGGCGCCGGGGAGCTGTTTTTT. Translated: CSDSGQSGAGELFF.